Listed here are 5 T cell receptor beta chains from one sample, sequenced in a study of blood T cells in healthy people across ages. A second PCR of about 6 to 12 cycles used a sample-barcoded 5' primer and a J-beta primer mix. One entry per CDR3 protein, called by TCRdb with MiXCR from the 5' RACE reads. Among about 670,000 distinct CDR3 sequences listed, about 50% were seen once. Sequencing was performed on blood. These receptors all come from a woman aged 80 or older in good health.

CDR3 region: CASSQESSIRGTRLSSYNEQYF. The DNA for the CDR3 is TGTGCCAGCAGCCAAGAATCCTCCATCCGGGGGACTCGTCTTAGCTCCTACAATGAGCAGTACTTC. The chain couples TRBV3-1 to TRBJ2-1; possibly TRBD2 for D (6 bases). The J call is in doubt because the DNA end fits TRBJ2-7 better. Germline V lookup: CDR1 LGHDT, CDR2 YNNKEL (reference sequence). There are 22 residues in the CDR3.

With regard to this clonotype: A clone one base away is much larger, so this may be a read error. The gene calls are TRBV12-3 or TRBV12-4 and TRBJ2-1; TRBD2 agrees at 7 bases. The CDR3 spans 16 residues. J gave up 7 bases and V 3 bases, and 12 bases lay outside the gene matches. CDR3 amino acids: CASSLKHLGGRNEQFF. CDR3 in DNA: TGTGCCAGCAGTTTGAAACACCTGGGAGGGCGAAATGAGCAGTTCTTC.

The table lists this clonotype with a count of one. A much bigger clone sits one base away, suggesting this may be a read error. The V gene is TRBV9, the J gene TRBJ2-5; possible D gene TRBD2, 6 bases. The tail of the sequence fits TRBJ2-1 better, so the J call may be wrong. Germline CDR1 reads SGDLS; CDR2 reads YYNGEE. This CDR3 has 16 amino acids. The CDR3 sequence: CASSAVGGVLQETQFF. CDR3 nucleotides: TGTGCCAGCAGCGCCGTAGGAGGGGTCCTACAAGAGACCCAGTTCTTC.

The chain joins TRBV12-3 or TRBV12-4 to TRBJ1-1, with D hard to call. V gave up 6 bases and J gave up 6 bases, with 14 bases separating them. This CDR3 has 13 amino acids. Here the CDR3 DNA reads TGTGCCAGCAGGGAGGGTGATGTGGCTGAAGCTTTCTTT. Its translation: CASREGDVAEAFF.

This chain connects TRBV5-1 to TRBJ2-7; 7 bases fit TRBD1. Germline loops: CDR1 SGHRS, CDR2 YFSETQ. This CDR3 has 14 amino acids. With V trimmed by 3 bases and J by 3 bases, 6 bases remained unmatched. This chain's CDR3 is CASSSVGQVYEQYF. CDR3 nucleotide sequence: TGCGCCAGCAGCTCCGTAGGACAGGTCTACGAGCAGTACTTC.